The next 25 T cell receptor beta chains were all read from a single sample in a study of T-cell reconstitution after alpha-beta-depleted transplantation in children. During its preparation, the TCRbeta library received unique molecular identifiers. TCRdb re-derived calls from the PCR reads in MiXCR, one entry per CDR3 protein. The table records some 520,000 distinct CDR3 sequences, about 31% of them present only once. Specimen: PBMCs from the stem cell graft donor, collected from the stem cell graft. Receptors were obtained from a human donor who donated a stem cell graft to a child with aplastic anemia.

This clonotype was observed a handful of times. This chain links TRBV5-3 with TRBJ1-2; a weak D match, TRBD1 (5 bases). TRBV5-3 is labeled an ORF, and its function is uncertain. Trimming took off 2 bases at V and 4 bases at J, with 12 bases between the two ends. The CDR3 spans 14 residues. CDR3 bases: TGTGCCAGAAGCTTTTCCGGGACCCTCTATGGCTACACCTTC. Translated, it gives CARSFSGTLYGYTF.

This clonotype has a handful of counts. The chain carries TRBV5-5 and TRBJ2-5; unclear D gene. Per germline, CDR1 SGHKS and CDR2 YYEKEE (reference sequence). The V end was cut by 2 bases, the J end by 5 bases, with 16 bases between. There are 15 residues in the CDR3. CDR3 loop: CASSFTVNIRETQYF. The CDR3 region has the DNA TGTGCCAGCAGCTTCACTGTTAATATCAGGGAGACCCAGTACTTC. Together with reference TRBV5-5 and TRBJ2-5, the CDR3 gives the full variable domain: DAGVTQSPTHLIKTRGQQVTLRCSPISGHKSVSWYQQVLGQGPQFIFQYYEKEERGRGNFPDRFSARQFPNYSSELNVNALLLGDSALYLCASSFTVNIRETQYFGPGTRLLVL.

This clonotype has only a few counts. This rearrangement joins TRBV3-1 to TRBJ2-1; maybe TRBD1 (6 bases). The germline gives CDR1 LGHDT, CDR2 YNNKEL (reference sequence). The CDR3 is 15 amino acids. V was pared by 4 bases and J by 5 bases, with 15 bases between. The CDR3 protein is CASSRRGEGNNEQFF. The DNA of the CDR3 is TGTGCCAGCAGCCGCAGGGGAGAGGGAAACAATGAGCAGTTCTTC.

This sequence joins TRBV4-3 and TRBJ1-5; unclear D gene. This CDR3 has 14 residues. CDR1 is LGHNA and CDR2 is YSLEER in the germline V gene. Trimming removed 4 bases from V and 5 bases from J, with 12 bases in between. The CDR3 sequence is CASSPWTVDQPQHF. The CDR3 DNA reads TGCGCCAGCAGCCCCTGGACCGTGGATCAGCCCCAGCATTTT.

V is TRBV12-3 or TRBV12-4 and J is TRBJ2-1; 8 bases line up with TRBD2. The CDR3 length is 12 residues. The J segment lost 8 bases and the V segment lost 6 bases, leaving 3 bases of the junction unmatched. CDR3 amino acids: CASRGTRDEQFF. The CDR3 coding sequence is TGTGCCAGCAGGGGGACTAGGGATGAGCAGTTCTTC.

This clonotype showed up many times. V gene TRBV20-1 combines with J gene TRBJ1-1; D gene ambiguous. V lost 0 bases to trimming and J lost 4 bases, with 15 bases between them. The CDR3 totals 15 residues. The germline gives CDR1 DFQATT, CDR2 SNEGSKA (reference sequence). The CDR3 loop reads CSARDPSTAGTEAFF. The CDR3 region has the DNA TGCAGTGCTAGAGATCCGAGCACCGCGGGCACTGAAGCTTTCTTT.

The chain uses TRBV5-1 and TRBJ2-1; maybe TRBD2 (5 bases). Trimming took 1 base from V and 1 from J, leaving 9 bases between them. The CDR3 length is 15 residues. From germline, CDR1 is SGHRS and CDR2 YFSETQ. The CDR3 reads CASSLIAGSYNEQFF. CDR3 nucleotide sequence: TGCGCCAGCAGCTTGATTGCGGGTTCCTACAATGAGCAGTTCTTC.

There are a few counts of this clonotype. In DNA form, the CDR3 reads TGCGCCAGCAGCTTGACAACAGGGGACGGTGAGCAGTTCTTC. Its translation is CASSLTTGDGEQFF. The chain couples TRBV5-1 to TRBJ2-1, with 7 bases aligning to TRBD1. The J segment lost 9 bases and the V segment lost 1 base, leaving 7 bases of the junction unmatched. This CDR3 is built from 14 residues. Germline lookup yields CDR1 SGHRS and CDR2 YFSETQ.

The rearrangement links TRBV28 to TRBJ2-7, with unresolved D. The CDR3 totals 15 residues. Germline CDR1 MDHEN, CDR2 SYDVKM. V lost 4 bases, J lost 3 bases, and 16 bases lay in between. In nucleotides, the CDR3 is TGTGCCAGCAGTTCCGTGTTGGTAGGGAACTACGAGCAGTACTTC. Residues: CASSSVLVGNYEQYF.

The chain couples TRBV5-1 to TRBJ1-6, with 9 bases that match TRBD1. The CDR3 has 15 amino acids. CDR1 and CDR2 from the germline V gene are SGHRS and YFSETQ. V lost 3 bases, J lost 7 bases, and 5 bases stayed unmatched. CDR3 in amino acids: CASSSDGQGNSPLHF. CDR3 bases: TGCGCCAGCAGCTCAGACGGACAGGGGAATTCACCCCTCCACTTT.

This chain links TRBV19 with TRBJ1-3; D unclear. Germline V gene data show CDR1 as LNHDA and CDR2 as SQIVND (reference sequence). The CDR3 spans 18 residues. Trimming pared 1 base from V and 1 base from J, leaving 17 bases between. CDR3 sequence reads: CASSIVLRSDRSGNTIYF. The CDR3, as DNA: TGTGCCAGTAGTATAGTGCTTCGTTCTGACCGATCTGGAAACACCATATATTTT.

This sequence joins TRBV7-2 and TRBJ1-2; possibly TRBD1 for D (5 bases). V was clipped by 1 base and J by 1 base, with 7 bases between them. CDR1 SGHTA and CDR2 FQGNSA come from the germline V gene. This CDR3 region has 14 residues. The CDR3, as DNA: TGTGCCAGCAGCTTAGGACAGCTTAACTATGGCTACACCTTC. Encoded protein: CASSLGQLNYGYTF.

The chain recombines TRBV9 with TRBJ1-4; TRBD1 matches 7 bases. Germline CDR1 is SGDLS and CDR2 is YYNGEE. CDR3 length: 14 amino acids. The ends lost 3 bases at V and 7 bases at J; junction bases unmatched: 6. The CDR3, as DNA: TGTGCCAGCAGCGCAAGACAGGGCCCTGAAAAACTGTTTTTT. Amino acids: CASSARQGPEKLFF. Full variable domain (outside the CDR3, taken from reference TRBV9 and TRBJ1-4): DSGVTQTPKHLITATGQRVTLRCSPRSGDLSVYWYQQSLDQGLQFLIQYYNGEERAKGNILERFSAQQFPDLHSELNLSSLELGDSALYFCASSARQGPEKLFFGSGTQLSVL.

This clonotype has more than one count but fewer than ten. V gene TRBV7-2 combines with J gene TRBJ2-1; 12 bases line up with TRBD2. The CDR3 totals 15 residues. J gave up 10 bases and V 1 base, and 5 bases lay outside the gene matches. From germline, CDR1 is SGHTA and CDR2 FQGNSA. Here the CDR3 DNA reads TGTGCCAGCAGCTTAGGGACTAGCGGGATCTTGGAGCAGTTCTTC. Encoded protein: CASSLGTSGILEQFF.

The chain combines TRBV4-3 with TRBJ2-2; TRBD2 might be the D (6 bases). V shed 5 bases and J shed 5 bases, with 9 bases lying between them. The CDR3 loop spans 13 amino acids. CDR1 and CDR2 (germline): LGHNA, YSLEER. DNA for the CDR3: TGCGCCAGCAGCACTCTAGCGACCGGGGAGCTGTTTTTT. It yields the protein CASSTLATGELFF.

This clonotype has just one count. The genes are TRBV4-3 and TRBJ2-7, with D uncertain. This CDR3 has 16 residues. The germline V gene encodes CDR1 LGHNA and CDR2 YSLEER. V lost 2 bases and J 4 bases, leaving 18 bases between the germline ends. Written as DNA, the CDR3 is TGCGCCAGCAGCCAAAGAAAAGAAGTGTCGAGATACGAGCAGTACTTC. Amino acids: CASSQRKEVSRYEQYF.

The V gene is TRBV7-9, the J gene TRBJ1-1; D gene uncertain. This CDR3 is 15 amino acids long. V was clipped by 5 bases and J by 1 base, with 14 bases between them. Looked up from germline, CDR1 is SEHNR and CDR2 is FQNEAQ (reference sequence). The CDR3 sequence is CASSQNAVSNTEAFF. The DNA of the CDR3 is TGTGCCAGCAGCCAAAACGCGGTATCGAACACTGAAGCTTTCTTT.

This clonotype was detected only a few times. The V gene is TRBV15, the J gene TRBJ2-2, with 7 bases lining up with TRBD1. This CDR3 is 15 amino acids long. Germline V gives CDR1 LNHNV, CDR2 YYDKDF (reference sequence). After removal of 3 bases from V and 5 bases from J, the junction contained 6 bases not matched to a gene. This CDR3 is CATSRSTGVTGELFF. The CDR3 DNA reads as TGTGCCACCAGCAGGTCTACAGGGGTGACCGGGGAGCTGTTTTTT.

This clonotype was counted a few times. V is TRBV6-2 or TRBV6-3 and J is TRBJ2-2; 11 bases are shared with TRBD1. The CDR3 runs 16 residues. Per the germline V gene, CDR1 is MNHEY and CDR2 is SVGEGT. The J segment lost 5 bases and the V segment lost 2 bases, leaving 4 bases of the junction unmatched. In DNA, the CDR3 is TGTGCCAGCAGTTACAGCGGGACAGGGGGAACCGGGGAGCTGTTTTTT. Protein: CASSYSGTGGTGELFF.

A single count supports this clonotype. The chain carries TRBV18 and TRBJ2-3; tentatively, D is TRBD2 (5 bases). The CDR3 loop spans 14 amino acids. V was trimmed by 3 bases and J by 3 bases, leaving 10 bases between them. The germline V gene encodes CDR1 KGHSH and CDR2 LQKENI. For the CDR3, the DNA is TGTGCCAGCTCACCGGCTCGGGGTACAGATACGCAGTATTTT. Amino acids: CASSPARGTDTQYF.

This sequence joins TRBV6-2 or TRBV6-3 and TRBJ2-1; 13 bases match TRBD2. The CDR3 has 20 amino acids. The V segment lost 0 bases and the J segment 0 bases; nucleotides outside the gene matches: 8. Germline loops: CDR1 MNHEY, CDR2 SVGEGT. CDR3 nucleotide sequence: TGTGCCAGCAGTTACTCGAGTGGGACTAGCGGGACCAGCTCCTACAATGAGCAGTTCTTC. The encoded protein is CASSYSSGTSGTSSYNEQFF.

V usage is TRBV20-1 and J usage is TRBJ1-1, with D possibly matching TRBD1 (6 bases). The CDR3 loop spans 13 amino acids. The V gene lost 1 base and the J gene lost 5 bases, with 11 bases spanning the gap. Looked up from germline, CDR1 is DFQATT and CDR2 is SNEGSKA (reference sequence). The CDR3 region is CSARGGGATEAFF. For the CDR3, the DNA is TGCAGTGCTAGAGGAGGGGGGGCGACTGAAGCTTTCTTT.

V gene TRBV6-5 combines with J gene TRBJ2-7; 7 nucleotides align to TRBD2. The germline V gene has CDR1 MNHEY and CDR2 SVGAGI. With V trimmed by 6 bases and J by 2 bases, 10 bases remained unmatched. The CDR3 has 15 amino acids. The CDR3: CASSIGLAAPYEQYV. CDR3 nucleotide sequence: TGTGCCAGCAGCATAGGGCTAGCGGCCCCCTACGAGCAGTACGTC.

V gene TRBV29-1 combines with J gene TRBJ1-2, with 9 positions matching TRBD1. The germline CDR1 and CDR2 sequences are SQVTM and ANQGSEA. The CDR3 runs 14 residues. The V segment lost 0 bases and the J segment 7 bases; nucleotides outside the gene matches: 6. DNA for the CDR3: TGCAGCGTTGAAGACACAGGGGGCGCTCTTGGCTACACCTTC. It specifies CSVEDTGGALGYTF.

The chain employs TRBV4-3 and TRBJ2-2, with D unresolved. V was shortened by 4 bases and J by 1 base, with 10 bases between the two germline ends. The CDR3 consists of 15 residues. The V gene's germline CDR1 is LGHNA and CDR2 YSLEER. The chain's CDR3 is CASSRVPGNTGELFF. CDR3 nucleotide sequence: TGCGCCAGCAGCCGGGTCCCGGGGAACACCGGGGAGCTGTTTTTT.